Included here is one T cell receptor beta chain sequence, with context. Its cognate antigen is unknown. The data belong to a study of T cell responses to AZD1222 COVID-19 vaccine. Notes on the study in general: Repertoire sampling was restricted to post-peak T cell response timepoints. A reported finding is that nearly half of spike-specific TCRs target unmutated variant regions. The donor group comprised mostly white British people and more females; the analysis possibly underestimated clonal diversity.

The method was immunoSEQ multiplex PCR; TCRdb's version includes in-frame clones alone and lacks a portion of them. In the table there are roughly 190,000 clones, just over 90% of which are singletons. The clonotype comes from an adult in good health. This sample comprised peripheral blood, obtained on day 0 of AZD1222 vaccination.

The CDR3 here is CASSVVLSGYTF. The CDR3 DNA follows: TGTGCCAGCAGCGTAGTTTTAAGTGGCTACACCTTC. This chain connects TRBV9 to TRBJ1-2; D unclear. V shed 0 bases and J shed 7 bases, with 7 bases lying between them. The CDR3 covers 12 residues. CDR1 SGDLS and CDR2 YYNGEE come from the germline V gene. The full variable domain, its missing parts supplied by reference TRBV9 and TRBJ1-2, is DSGVTQTPKHLITATGQRVTLRCSPRSGDLSVYWYQQSLDQGLQFLIQYYNGEERAKGNILERFSAQQFPDLHSELNLSSLELGDSALYFCASSVVLSGYTFGSGTRLTVV.